This T cell receptor (beta chain) originates from a study of response to subunit inactivated influenza vaccine. There are 14 residues in the CDR3. The germline V gene has CDR1 LGHDT and CDR2 YNNKEL (reference sequence). After removal of 5 bases from V and 2 bases from J, the junction contained 3 bases not matched to a gene. Only a few counts were recorded for this clonotype. TCRdb used MiXCR to reprocess the RT-PCR reads, holding one entry per CDR3 protein. This sample has about 160,000 distinct CDR3 sequences, with about 11% found just once. This chain connects TRBV3-1 to TRBJ2-5; 9 bases match TRBD2. The sample in question was non-naive T cells sorted from PBMCs, obtained roughly 45 days after vaccination. The sequence came from a man aged 45 to 65 who received an inactivated influenza vaccine. The CDR3 DNA reads as TGTGCCAGCAGCTCGGGACTAGCACAAGAGACCCAGTACTTC. It is translated as CASSSGLAQETQYF.